Shown below are 30 T cell receptor beta chains from a single sample sequenced in a study of CD8 T cells in ankylosing spondylitis. These receptors are not linked to any known antigen. TCRdb passed the 5' RACE reads through MiXCR, listing each CDR3 protein once. The sample contains 700,000 to 1,000,000 distinct CDR3 sequences, 12% of which appear only once. Findings and limits, study-wide: Apparently characteristic of ankylosing spondylitis blood was a TCR beta motif (roughly eight highly homologous variants).

Sequencing was done on a sample of blood, either unsorted or a sorted T cell fraction (not recorded which). These receptors were collected from a male donor with ankylosing spondylitis.

The rearrangement uses TRBV7-9 and TRBJ1-6; D is ambiguous. V dropped 5 bases and J dropped 8 bases, with 10 bases sitting between them. The CDR3 length is 13 residues. Looked up from germline, CDR1 is SEHNR and CDR2 is FQNEAQ (reference sequence). The CDR3 nucleotides are TGTGCCAGCAGCCCCGACGGGGATTCACCCCTCCACTTT. Protein sequence: CASSPDGDSPLHF.

This clonotype was found many times. V and J are TRBV20-1 and TRBJ2-1; a weak D match, TRBD2 (5 bases). The germline V gene encodes CDR1 DFQATT and CDR2 SNEGSKA (reference sequence). The CDR3 runs 15 residues. V lost 1 base to trimming and J lost 5 bases, with 15 bases between them. The CDR3 protein is CSARAHRGFNNEQFF. The CDR3 DNA sequence: TGCAGTGCTAGAGCGCATCGGGGATTTAACAATGAGCAGTTCTTC.

This clonotype was detected only a few times. This chain links TRBV7-2 with TRBJ2-7, with 8 nucleotides matching TRBD1. The length of the CDR3 is 15 residues. Germline V lookup: CDR1 SGHTA, CDR2 FQGNSA. Trimming took 6 bases from V and 4 from J; bases not matched to a gene: 11. The CDR3 DNA follows: TGTGCCAGCAGTTTGTTTGGACAGGGTCGATACGAGCAGTACTTC. It yields the protein CASSLFGQGRYEQYF.

The V gene is TRBV2, the J gene TRBJ1-2; TRBD1 matches 7 bases. The CDR3 contains 11 residues. Trimming removed 9 bases from V and 8 bases from J; junction bases left unmatched: 6. Germline lookup yields CDR1 SNHLY and CDR2 FYNNEI. The CDR3 bases are TGTGCCAGGTCCCGGGACAGCGGCTACACCTTC. Its translation: CARSRDSGYTF.

This clonotype was observed many times. This chain links TRBV7-2 with TRBJ2-3; TRBD2 might be the D (5 bases). Germline V gene data show CDR1 as SGHTA and CDR2 as FQGNSA. The CDR3 contains 15 residues. V was cut by 1 base and J by 2 bases, with 10 bases left in between. CDR3 sequence (DNA): TGTGCCAGCAGCTTAGTTCGGGGAGACACAGATACGCAGTATTTT. As protein: CASSLVRGDTDTQYF.

The V and J genes are TRBV7-2 and TRBJ2-5, with 8 nucleotides matching TRBD2. Germline V gives CDR1 SGHTA, CDR2 FQGNSA. The CDR3 runs 13 residues. Trimming took 5 bases from V and 5 from J; bases not matched to a gene: 4. The CDR3 is CASSRTSWETQYF. As DNA, the CDR3 is TGTGCCAGCAGCAGGACTAGCTGGGAGACCCAGTACTTC.

This clonotype was observed a handful of times. The chain uses TRBV27 and TRBJ2-7; possible D gene TRBD1, 5 bases. Germline V lookup: CDR1 MNHEY, CDR2 SMNVEV (reference sequence). V dropped 2 bases and J dropped 3 bases, with 11 bases sitting between them. The CDR3 contains 14 residues. CDR3 in amino acids: CASSLRGHYYEQYF. CDR3 nucleotides: TGTGCCAGCAGTTTACGAGGACACTACTACGAGCAGTACTTC.

The chain is built from TRBV9 and TRBJ1-1; tentative D call: TRBD1 (5 bases). The germline gives CDR1 SGDLS, CDR2 YYNGEE. CDR3 size: 15 residues. The germline V and J ends were trimmed by 4 bases and 3 bases, with 16 bases remaining between them. CDR3 DNA sequence: TGTGCCAGCAGCTCCCTTGGGGGTGGTTACACTGAAGCTTTCTTT. As protein: CASSSLGGGYTEAFF.

This clonotype was recorded at least ten times. The chain's CDR3 is CASSPQNYIPSGYTF. In DNA form, the CDR3 reads TGTGCCAGCTCACCACAGAATTATATCCCGAGTGGCTACACCTTC. This rearrangement joins TRBV18 to TRBJ1-2; D unresolved. The V end lost 1 base, the J end lost 7 bases, and 16 bases lay between the germline ends. This CDR3 comprises 15 residues. Germline V gene data show CDR1 as KGHSH and CDR2 as LQKENI.

The V call is TRBV20-1, the J call TRBJ1-2; 7 nucleotides line up with TRBD1. V trimming: 6 bases; J trimming: 8 bases; junction bases outside the gene matches: 12. The CDR3 length is 13 residues. The germline gives CDR1 DFQATT, CDR2 SNEGSKA (reference sequence). CDR3 region: CSAHATGFGGYTF. The DNA for the CDR3 is TGCAGTGCACATGCGACAGGGTTTGGCGGCTACACCTTC.

This clonotype was counted at least ten times. The rearrangement links TRBV5-1 to TRBJ1-1; 7 nucleotides agree with TRBD1. Germline-derived CDR1 and CDR2 are SGHRS and YFSETQ. J lost 1 base, V lost 4 bases, and 7 bases had no gene match. The CDR3 runs 15 residues. The CDR3 bases are TGCGCCAGCAGCGTTGCCGGGACAGCGAACACTGAAGCTTTCTTT. This sequence encodes CASSVAGTANTEAFF. Supplemented by reference TRBV5-1 and TRBJ1-1, the full variable domain reads KAGVTQTPRYLIKTRGQQVTLSCSPISGHRSVSWYQQTPGQGLQFLFEYFSETQRNKGNFPGRFSGRQFSNSRSEMNVSTLELGDSALYLCASSVAGTANTEAFFGQGTRLTVV.

A few counts support this clonotype. The chain links TRBV20-1 to TRBJ1-4, with no clear D. Trimming removed 3 bases at V and 8 bases at J, with 16 bases between. The CDR3 spans 14 residues. CDR1 and CDR2 (germline): DFQATT, SNEGSKA (reference sequence). CDR3 amino acids: CSASEGLSQEKLFF. Written as DNA, the CDR3 is TGCAGTGCTAGTGAAGGTCTGTCACAGGAAAAACTGTTTTTT.

This clonotype was found a few times. The chain couples TRBV4-2 to TRBJ2-1; D is uncertain. V dropped 1 base and J dropped 1 base, with 8 bases sitting between them. Germline CDR1 reads LGHNA; CDR2 reads YNFKEQ. CDR3 length equals 15 residues. CDR3 DNA sequence: TGTGCCAGCAGCCAAGGGAGAGTTTCCTACAATGAGCAGTTCTTC. This encodes CASSQGRVSYNEQFF.

This clonotype was counted between two and nine times. The gene calls are TRBV10-3 and TRBJ1-6, with 8 bases matching TRBD1. The trim removed 3 bases at V and 7 bases at J, leaving 17 bases unmatched. This CDR3 has 19 residues. CDR1 is ENHRY, CDR2 SYGVKD, per germline. As DNA, the CDR3 is TGTGCCATCAGTGATCCGAACGACTCTTGGACAGGGATCAATTCACCCCTCCACTTT. It specifies CAISDPNDSWTGINSPLHF.

The rearrangement joins TRBV20-1 to TRBJ2-3; TRBD2 might be the D (6 bases). Per germline, CDR1 DFQATT and CDR2 SNEGSKA (reference sequence). V lost 0 bases to trimming and J lost 0 bases, with 10 bases between them. The CDR3 sequence is 15 residues long. CDR3: CSARDPGESTDTQYF. The CDR3 nucleotides read TGCAGTGCTAGAGATCCGGGAGAGAGCACAGATACGCAGTATTTT.

This chain connects TRBV5-1 to TRBJ1-1, with a possible D match to TRBD1 (6 bases). V lost 4 bases and J 0 bases, leaving 16 bases between the germline ends. CDR1 is SGHRS, CDR2 YFSETQ, per germline. CDR3 length equals 16 residues. The CDR3 DNA reads as TGCGCCAGCAGCCCCTTTAGACAGGCCATGAACACTGAAGCTTTCTTT. Amino acid sequence: CASSPFRQAMNTEAFF.

CDR3 sequence (DNA): TGCAGTGCGCGGGGTACAGGTCGCAATCAGCCCCAGCATTTT. Amino acid sequence: CSARGTGRNQPQHF. V usage is TRBV20-1 and J usage is TRBJ1-5; D possibly corresponds to TRBD1 (5 bases). V lost 6 bases, J lost 2 bases, and 14 bases lay in between. This CDR3 contains 14 residues. Germline CDR1 is DFQATT and CDR2 is SNEGSKA (reference sequence).

The table lists this clonotype with a few counts. This rearrangement joins TRBV20-1 to TRBJ2-1; tentative D call: TRBD2 (6 bases). Germline V gives CDR1 DFQATT, CDR2 SNEGSKA (reference sequence). V dropped 7 bases and J dropped 9 bases, with 10 bases sitting between them. The CDR3 sequence is 10 residues long. Here the CDR3 DNA reads TGCAGTGTCAGGCGGGGTGAGCAGTTCTTC. Its translation is CSVRRGEQFF.

The V and J genes are TRBV28 and TRBJ2-1; a weak D match, TRBD1 (6 bases). The CDR3 length is 14 residues. CDR1 MDHEN and CDR2 SYDVKM come from the germline V gene. V gave up 6 bases and J gave up 7 bases, with 16 bases separating them. For the CDR3, the DNA is TGTGCCAGCAGGAGGGTACAGGGTGGAAATGAGCAGTTCTTC. It is translated as CASRRVQGGNEQFF.

This clonotype was detected a few times. The rearrangement links TRBV24-1 to TRBJ2-3; D remains ambiguous. The ends were cut back, 3 bases at V and 5 bases at J, with 11 bases in the middle. Germline V gene sequence: CDR1 KGHDR, CDR2 SFDVKD. The CDR3 consists of 14 residues. The CDR3 here is CATSDPGNEDTQYF. CDR3 nucleotides: TGTGCCACCAGTGATCCCGGTAACGAAGATACGCAGTATTTT.

This clonotype was detected ten times or more. This rearrangement joins TRBV5-1 to TRBJ2-1, with TRBD1 as a possible D gene (6 bases). Germline assignment: CDR1 SGHRS and CDR2 YFSETQ. Trimming took off 4 bases at V and 4 bases at J, with 18 bases between the two ends. CDR3 size: 16 residues. The CDR3: CASSNQAGVRYNEQFF. The CDR3 bases are TGCGCCAGCAGCAACCAGGCAGGGGTCAGGTACAATGAGCAGTTCTTC.

The chain carries TRBV20-1 and TRBJ2-3; 9 bases fit TRBD1. Germline CDR1 DFQATT, CDR2 SNEGSKA (reference sequence). The CDR3 length is 14 residues. Trimming took 4 bases from V and 3 from J; bases not matched to a gene: 5. The CDR3 loop is CSAKDRGKTDTQYF. DNA for the CDR3: TGCAGTGCTAAGGACAGGGGAAAGACAGATACGCAGTATTTT.

The chain uses TRBV5-6 and TRBJ2-2; the D is unclear. V was cut by 4 bases and J by 4 bases, with 17 bases left in between. The CDR3 has 16 amino acids. The germline CDR1 and CDR2 sequences are SGHDT and YYEEEE. CDR3 nucleotide sequence: TGTGCCAGCAGCGAGTACGTTAAGCCGGGCACCGGGGAGCTGTTTTTT. Translation: CASSEYVKPGTGELFF.

This clonotype was counted a few times. The chain employs TRBV5-1 and TRBJ1-2; 11 bases align to TRBD1. This CDR3 comprises 15 residues. V shed 0 bases and J 8 bases; nucleotides not matched to a gene: 6. Germline assignment: CDR1 SGHRS and CDR2 YFSETQ. In nucleotides, the CDR3 is TGCGCCAGCAGCTTGGTTGCGGACAGGGGGCAAGGCTACACCTTC. It codes for CASSLVADRGQGYTF.

This clonotype was seen only a few times. The J gene is TRBJ2-1, the V gene TRBV5-1, with 10 positions matching TRBD2. Germline trimming cut 4 bases from V and 4 bases from J; bases unmatched to any gene: 5. Looked up from germline, CDR1 is SGHRS and CDR2 is YFSETQ. This CDR3 comprises 15 residues. CDR3: CASSIGLADYNEQFF. The DNA for the CDR3 is TGCGCCAGCAGCATCGGACTAGCGGATTACAATGAGCAGTTCTTC.

The genes are TRBV6-5 and TRBJ2-1; TRBD2 might be the D (6 bases). Trimming shortened V by 2 bases and J by 9 bases, and 8 bases separated the two germline ends. The length of the CDR3 is 12 residues. Germline CDR1 is MNHEY and CDR2 is SVGAGI. The CDR3 here is CASSYRGGEQFF. CDR3 bases: TGTGCCAGCAGTTACCGGGGAGGTGAGCAGTTCTTC.

In its sample, this clonotype was seen a few times. The chain links TRBV5-4 to TRBJ2-7, with 8 bases matching TRBD2. V trimming: 5 bases; J trimming: 2 bases; junction bases outside the gene matches: 9. Germline V gives CDR1 SGHNT, CDR2 YYREEE (reference sequence). This CDR3 comprises 15 residues. As DNA, the CDR3 is TGTGCCAGCAGTGCCCGCGGGACTAGAACCTACGAGCAGTACTTC. This gives the protein CASSARGTRTYEQYF.

This clonotype has only one observation. The rearrangement uses TRBV11-2 and TRBJ2-7; possible D gene TRBD2, 5 bases. The CDR3 totals 16 residues. Germline V gene lookup returns CDR1 SGHAT and CDR2 FQNNGV. V gave up 5 bases and J gave up 5 bases, with 22 bases separating them. The CDR3 region is CASSQWTLRGGNEQYF. CDR3 DNA sequence: TGTGCCAGCAGCCAATGGACCCTACGGGGTGGTAACGAGCAGTACTTC.

This rearrangement joins TRBV5-1 to TRBJ2-5; a possible D gene is TRBD2 (5 bases). The CDR3 contains 15 residues. Germline V gene lookup returns CDR1 SGHRS and CDR2 YFSETQ. Trimming cost V 0 bases and J 5 bases, with 14 bases left between them. CDR3: CASSLVPEEGETQYF. The CDR3 DNA reads as TGCGCCAGCAGCTTGGTTCCGGAGGAAGGGGAGACCCAGTACTTC.

This clonotype appeared many times. The V and J genes are TRBV7-2 and TRBJ2-1; TRBD1 agrees at 9 bases. V was pared by 3 bases and J by 7 bases, with 7 bases of the junction left unmatched. Germline-derived CDR1 and CDR2 are SGHTA and FQGNSA. CDR3 length: 15 amino acids. In nucleotides, the CDR3 is TGTGCCAGCAGCTTCTCTCCGGGACAGGGTAATGAGCAGTTCTTC. Amino acid sequence: CASSFSPGQGNEQFF.